This T cell receptor (beta chain) derives from a study of control samples from healthy donors and cancer patients. Germline CDR1 is MNHEY and CDR2 is SVGEGT. The CDR3 contains 15 residues. Deletions cut 5 bases from V and 0 bases from J, with 8 bases between. Repertoires were generated with immunoSEQ multiplex PCR, while TCRdb's copy carries only in-frame clones and drops some. The sample has about 120,000 clones; approximately 88% are singletons. The origin of this receptor is a man between 45 and 60 years old in good health. Input material: blood. The V call is TRBV6-2 or TRBV6-3, the J call TRBJ2-6; D remains ambiguous. The CDR3 region has the DNA TGTGCCAGCAGTCCCCTTCCCTCTGGGGCCAACGTCCTGACTTTC. Encoded protein: CASSPLPSGANVLTF.